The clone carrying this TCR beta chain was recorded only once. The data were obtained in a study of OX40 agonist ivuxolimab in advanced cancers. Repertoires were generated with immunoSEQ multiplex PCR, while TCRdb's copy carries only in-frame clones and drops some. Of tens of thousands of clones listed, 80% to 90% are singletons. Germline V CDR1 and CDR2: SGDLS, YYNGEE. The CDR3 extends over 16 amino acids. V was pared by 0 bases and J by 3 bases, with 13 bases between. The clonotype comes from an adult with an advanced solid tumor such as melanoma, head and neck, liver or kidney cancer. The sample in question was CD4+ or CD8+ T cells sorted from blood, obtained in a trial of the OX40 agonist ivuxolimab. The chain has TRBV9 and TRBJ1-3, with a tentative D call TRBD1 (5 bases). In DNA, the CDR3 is TGTGCCAGCAGCGTAGGGAACCTAAGGGGTGGAAACACCATATATTTT. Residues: CASSVGNLRGGNTIYF.